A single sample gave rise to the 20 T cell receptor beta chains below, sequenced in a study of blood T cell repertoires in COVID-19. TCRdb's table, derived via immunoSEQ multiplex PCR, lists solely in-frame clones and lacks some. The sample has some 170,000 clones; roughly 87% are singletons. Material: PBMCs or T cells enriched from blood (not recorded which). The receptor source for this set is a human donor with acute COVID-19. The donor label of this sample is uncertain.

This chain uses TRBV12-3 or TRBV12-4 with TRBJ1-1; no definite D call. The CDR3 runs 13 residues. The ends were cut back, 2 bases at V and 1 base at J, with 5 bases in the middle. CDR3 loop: CASSLTANTEAFF. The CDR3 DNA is TGTGCCAGCAGTTTAACAGCGAACACTGAAGCTTTCTTT.

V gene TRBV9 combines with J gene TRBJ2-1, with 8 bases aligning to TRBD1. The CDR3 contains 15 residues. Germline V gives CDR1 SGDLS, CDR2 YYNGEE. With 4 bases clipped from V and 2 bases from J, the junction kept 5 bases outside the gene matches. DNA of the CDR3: TGTGCCAGCAGCCCCCGGGACAGGCCCTACAATGAGCAGTTCTTC. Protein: CASSPRDRPYNEQFF.

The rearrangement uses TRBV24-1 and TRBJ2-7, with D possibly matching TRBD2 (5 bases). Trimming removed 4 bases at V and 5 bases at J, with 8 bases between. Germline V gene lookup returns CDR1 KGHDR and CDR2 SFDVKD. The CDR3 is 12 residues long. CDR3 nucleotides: TGTGCCACCAGTGACCGGACTGACGAGCAGTACTTC. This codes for CATSDRTDEQYF.

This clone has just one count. The CDR3 region has the DNA TGCAGCGTTGAGGGGGCCGGCGTGAACACTGAAGCTTTCTTT. This codes for CSVEGAGVNTEAFF. The chain couples TRBV29-1 to TRBJ1-1; D may be TRBD1 (6 bases). V shed 3 bases and J shed 0 bases, with 11 bases lying between them. Germline V gives CDR1 SQVTM, CDR2 ANQGSEA. This CDR3 has 14 amino acids.

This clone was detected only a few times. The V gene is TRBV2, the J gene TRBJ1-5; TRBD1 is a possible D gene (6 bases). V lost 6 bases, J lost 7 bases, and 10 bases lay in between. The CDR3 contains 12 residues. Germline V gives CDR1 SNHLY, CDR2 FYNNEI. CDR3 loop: CASRQGVQPQHF. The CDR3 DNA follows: TGTGCCAGCAGACAGGGTGTGCAGCCCCAGCATTTT.

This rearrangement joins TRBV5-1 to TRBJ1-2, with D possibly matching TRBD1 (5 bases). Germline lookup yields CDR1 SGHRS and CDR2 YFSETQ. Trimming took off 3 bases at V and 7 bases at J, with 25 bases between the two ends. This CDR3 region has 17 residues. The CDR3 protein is CASSSSTGPQGGVGYTF. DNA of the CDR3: TGCGCCAGCAGCTCCAGCACAGGTCCTCAGGGCGGGGTTGGCTACACCTTC.

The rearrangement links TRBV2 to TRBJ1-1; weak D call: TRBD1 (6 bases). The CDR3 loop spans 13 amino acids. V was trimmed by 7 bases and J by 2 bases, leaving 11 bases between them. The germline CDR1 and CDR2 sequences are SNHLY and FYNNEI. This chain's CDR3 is CASTRTVNTEAFF. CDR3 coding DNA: TGTGCCAGCACTAGGACAGTTAACACTGAAGCTTTCTTT.

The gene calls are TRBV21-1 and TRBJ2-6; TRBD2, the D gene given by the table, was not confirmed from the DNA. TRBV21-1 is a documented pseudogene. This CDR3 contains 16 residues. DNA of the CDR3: TGTGCCAGCAGCAAAATGCCTAGCGCTGGGGCCAACGTCCTGACTTTC. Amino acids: CASSKMPSAGANVLTF.

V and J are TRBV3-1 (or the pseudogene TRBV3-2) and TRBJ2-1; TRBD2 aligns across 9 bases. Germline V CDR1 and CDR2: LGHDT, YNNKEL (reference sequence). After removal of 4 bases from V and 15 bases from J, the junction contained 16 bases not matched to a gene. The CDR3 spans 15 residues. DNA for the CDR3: TGTGCCAGCAGCCTACGCGGAGCGGGGGGCGGTGGTTGGTTCTTC. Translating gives CASSLRGAGGGGWFF.

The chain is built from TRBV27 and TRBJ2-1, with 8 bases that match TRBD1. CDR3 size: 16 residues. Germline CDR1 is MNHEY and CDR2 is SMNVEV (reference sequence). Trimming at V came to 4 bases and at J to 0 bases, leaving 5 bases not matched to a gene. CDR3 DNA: TGTGCCAGCAGTTCCTACAGGGGGGACTCCTACAATGAGCAGTTCTTC. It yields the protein CASSSYRGDSYNEQFF.

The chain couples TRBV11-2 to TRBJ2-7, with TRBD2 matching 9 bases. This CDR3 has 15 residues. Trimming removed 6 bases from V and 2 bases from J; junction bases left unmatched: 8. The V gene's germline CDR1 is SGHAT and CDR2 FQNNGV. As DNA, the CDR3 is TGTGCCAGCAGTTCCATAGCGGGGGTTGCCTACGAGCAGTACTTC. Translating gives CASSSIAGVAYEQYF.

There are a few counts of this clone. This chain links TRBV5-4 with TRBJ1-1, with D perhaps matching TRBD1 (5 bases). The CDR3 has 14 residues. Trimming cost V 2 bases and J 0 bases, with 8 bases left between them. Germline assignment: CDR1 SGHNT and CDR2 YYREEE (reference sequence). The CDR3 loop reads CASSLGAMNTEAFF. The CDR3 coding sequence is TGTGCCAGCAGCTTAGGGGCCATGAACACTGAAGCTTTCTTT.

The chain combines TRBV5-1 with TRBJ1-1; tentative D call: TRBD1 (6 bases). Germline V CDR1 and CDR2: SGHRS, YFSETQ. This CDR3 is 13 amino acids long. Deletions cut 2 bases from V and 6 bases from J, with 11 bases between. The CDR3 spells CASSFGTPPEAFF. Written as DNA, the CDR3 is TGCGCCAGCAGCTTCGGGACACCCCCTGAAGCTTTCTTT.

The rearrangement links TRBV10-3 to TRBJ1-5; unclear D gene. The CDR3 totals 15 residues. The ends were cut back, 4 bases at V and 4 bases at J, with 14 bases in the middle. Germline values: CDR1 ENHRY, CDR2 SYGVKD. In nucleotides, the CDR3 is TGTGCCATCAGTGGAACTGGGAGATCAAATCAGCCCCAGCATTTT. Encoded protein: CAISGTGRSNQPQHF.

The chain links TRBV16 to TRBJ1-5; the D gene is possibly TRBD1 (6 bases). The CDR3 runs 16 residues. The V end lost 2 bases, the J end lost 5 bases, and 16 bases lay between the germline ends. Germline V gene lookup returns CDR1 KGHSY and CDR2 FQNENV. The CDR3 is CASSQAGAISYQPQHF. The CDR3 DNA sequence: TGTGCCAGCAGCCAAGCGGGGGCCATTAGTTATCAGCCCCAGCATTTT.

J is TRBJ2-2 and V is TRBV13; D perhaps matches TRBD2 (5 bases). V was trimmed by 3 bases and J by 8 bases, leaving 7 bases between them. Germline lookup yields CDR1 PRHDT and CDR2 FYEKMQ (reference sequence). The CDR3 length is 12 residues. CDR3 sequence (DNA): TGTGCCAGCAGCTTCCGCGGGGGGGAGCTGTTTTTT. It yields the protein CASSFRGGELFF.

The CDR3 nucleotides read TGTGCCAGTAGTATCGGGGGAGACTATGGCTACACCTTC. It specifies CASSIGGDYGYTF. This rearrangement joins TRBV19 to TRBJ1-2, with D perhaps matching TRBD1 (5 bases). Germline loops: CDR1 LNHDA, CDR2 SQIVND (reference sequence). This CDR3 has 13 amino acids. Trimming left V 3 bases short and J 3 bases short, with 8 bases between.

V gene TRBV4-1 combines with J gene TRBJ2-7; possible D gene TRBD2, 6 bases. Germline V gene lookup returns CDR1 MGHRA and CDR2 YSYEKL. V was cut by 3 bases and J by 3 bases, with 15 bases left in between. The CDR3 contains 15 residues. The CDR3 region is CASSHSRDSIYEQYF. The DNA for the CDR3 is TGCGCCAGCAGCCACTCCCGGGACTCAATCTACGAGCAGTACTTC.

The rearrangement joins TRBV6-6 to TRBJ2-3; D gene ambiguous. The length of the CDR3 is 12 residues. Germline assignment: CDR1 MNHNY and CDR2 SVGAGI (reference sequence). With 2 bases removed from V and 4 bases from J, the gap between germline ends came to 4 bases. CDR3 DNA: TGTGCCAGCAGTTACCCGGCAGATACGCAGTATTTT. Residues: CASSYPADTQYF.

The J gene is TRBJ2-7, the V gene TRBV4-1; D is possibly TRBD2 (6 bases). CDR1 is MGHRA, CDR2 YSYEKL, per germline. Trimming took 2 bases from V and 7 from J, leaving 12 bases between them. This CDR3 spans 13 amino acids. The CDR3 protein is CASSQLLAGEQYF. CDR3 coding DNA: TGCGCCAGCAGCCAACTACTAGCTGGGGAGCAGTACTTC.